Listed below are T cell receptor beta chains from one sample, sequenced in a study of cytomegalovirus exposure and HLA in healthy donors. Generated by immunoSEQ multiplex PCR, the TCRdb table keeps only in-frame clones and is missing some. The sample has some 83,000 clones, 94% seen once; the top ten hold 2.1%. Material for sequencing was PBMCs. All receptors come from a woman aged 18-29 years in good health and CMV-seronegative. Each CDR3 is given with its conserved first and last residue. A D gene is named only where the DNA matches it firmly. Only part of the rows carry a size: once, few, many, or a class if the clone is expanded.

d_call	v_call	j_call	clone_size	cdr3_nt	cdr3_aa
-	TRBV29-1	TRBJ1-1	-	TGCAGCGCCGAACCGGGTATGGGAGGGTTCAACACTGAAGCTTTCTTT	CSAEPGMGGFNTEAFF
-	TRBV18	TRBJ2-7	-	TGTGCCAGCTCACGAACGGGTGACGACGAGCAGTACTTC	CASSRTGDDEQYF
-	TRBV30	TRBJ1-2	-	TGTGCCTGGAGTGACTACAGGGTTCACTATGGCTACACCTTC	CAWSDYRVHYGYTF
-	TRBV5-4	TRBJ1-5	-	TGTGCCAGCAGCTTGAACAGGGAATTGCCCCAGCATTTT	CASSLNRELPQHF
-	TRBV20-1	TRBJ2-7	few	TGCAGTGCTGCCACAGGGTACGAGCAGTACTTC	CSAATGYEQYF
TRBD2	TRBV7-9	TRBJ2-3	-	TGTGCCAGCAGCTTAACGAGCGGGGGCACAGATACGCAGTATTTT	CASSLTSGGTDTQYF
TRBD2	TRBV28	TRBJ2-1	-	TGTGCCAGCAGTCCTACTACCCCCGGGACTAGCGGGGGGGCCGACAATGAGCAGTTCTTC	CASSPTTPGTSGGADNEQFF
-	TRBV4-2	TRBJ2-2	few	TGTGCCAGCAGCCAGGGGCCTAACTTGGGGAACACCGGGGAGCTGTTTTTT	CASSQGPNLGNTGELFF
-	TRBV9	TRBJ2-6	-	TGTGCCAGCAGGAGCTCTGGGGCCAACGTCCTGACTTTC	CASRSSGANVLTF
TRBD1	TRBV7-2	TRBJ2-7	-	TGTGCCAGCAGCTTGGGACAGGGCCGTCGGTACGAGCAGTACTTC	CASSLGQGRRYEQYF
-	TRBV5-1	TRBJ2-2	once	TGCGCCAGCAGCTTGGTGGCAACATGGGACAGCGGGTACAGGGAGCTGTTTTTT	CASSLVATWDSGYRELFF
-	TRBV30	TRBJ2-1	-	TGTGCCCACGACGGCGGCAACAATGAGCAGTTCTTC	CAHDGGNNEQFF
-	TRBV13	TRBJ2-7	-	TGTGCCAGCAGCCGCGGACAGAACGAGCAGTACTTC	CASSRGQNEQYF
TRBD1	TRBV19	TRBJ2-7	-	TGTGCCAGTAGTCCAAGGACAGGGGGCACCTCCTACGAGCAGTACTTC	CASSPRTGGTSYEQYF
TRBD2	TRBV5-8	TRBJ2-5	once	TGTGCCAGCAGCTTTGTCTTAGGGACTAGCGGGACTGGGGAGACCCAGTACTTC	CASSFVLGTSGTGETQYF
TRBD1	TRBV29-1	TRBJ2-7	once	TGCAGCGTTGAACTACAGGGGAGCTACGAGCAGTACTTC	CSVELQGSYEQYF
-	TRBV7-2	TRBJ2-3	-	TGTGCCAGCAGCTTAGTGGGCAGACCGGACACAGATACGCAGTATTTT	CASSLVGRPDTDTQYF
-	TRBV7-9	TRBJ2-7	-	TGTGCCAGCAGCTTAGCCCTCTCCTACGAGCAGTACTTC	CASSLALSYEQYF
-	TRBV5-1	TRBJ2-7	once	TGCGCCAGCAGCTTAACCACGACAGCCTACGAGCAGTACTTC	CASSLTTTAYEQYF
-	TRBV15	TRBJ1-5	-	TGTGCCACCAGCAGTATTGAGGGCGCAGCCTTCGAGCCCCAGCATTTT	CATSSIEGAAFEPQHF
-	TRBV19	TRBJ1-6	-	TGTGCCAGTAGCCCTCGGGCGGGTCCTAATTCACCCCTCCACTTT	CASSPRAGPNSPLHF
-	TRBV2	TRBJ1-2	-	TGTGCCAGCAGAGGGCGGGAGTACTATGGCTACACCTTC	CASRGREYYGYTF
TRBD2	TRBV6-8	TRBJ2-2	-	TGTGCCAGCAGTATCTGGGCGGGAGATTGCAACGGGGAGCTGTTTTTT	CASSIWAGDCNGELFF
-	TRBV5-1	TRBJ2-2	-	TGCGCCAGCAATATAGCGGCAAACGCGAACACCGGGGAGCTGTTTTTT	CASNIAANANTGELFF
-	TRBV27	TRBJ1-1	-	TGTGCCAGCAGTTGGCGGTTCCGCACTGAAGCTTTCTTT	CASSWRFRTEAFF
-	TRBV27	TRBJ1-2	-	TGTGCCAGCAGTCCGGACTTCTATGGCTACACCTTC	CASSPDFYGYTF
TRBD1	TRBV29-1	TRBJ2-3	-	TGCAGCGTTCGGGACAGCATTTTAGATACGCAGTATTTT	CSVRDSILDTQYF
-	TRBV6-5	TRBJ2-5	-	TGTGCCAGCAGAAACAGGGTTAGGGAGACCCAGTACTTC	CASRNRVRETQYF
-	TRBV4-2	TRBJ2-5	-	TGTGCCAGCAGCCCGTCCCAAGCGTGGGAGACCCAGTACTTC	CASSPSQAWETQYF
TRBD1	TRBV9	TRBJ1-1	once	TGTGCCAGCAGCCCCCAGGGGGTTCCTGAAGCTTTCTTT	CASSPQGVPEAFF
-	TRBV11-2	TRBJ2-7	-	TGTGCCAGCAGCCAGGGACTTGACGAGCAGTACTTC	CASSQGLDEQYF
-	TRBV11-2	TRBJ2-7	-	TGTGCCAGCAGCGGGTTTACCGGGTTCTACGAGCAGTACTTC	CASSGFTGFYEQYF
-	TRBV27	TRBJ2-1	-	TGTGCCAGCAGTCCTCCTAGCCAGAATGAGCAGTTCTTC	CASSPPSQNEQFF
TRBD1	TRBV27	TRBJ2-7	-	TGTGCCAGCAGTTCCCACAGGGGGCTAACTGCCTACGAGCAGTACTTC	CASSSHRGLTAYEQYF
-	TRBV5-6	TRBJ2-5	-	TGTGCCAGCGGACCAACAGGGAAAGAGACCCAGTACTTC	CASGPTGKETQYF
-	TRBV5-1	TRBJ2-3	-	TGCGCCAGCAGCTTACCACTTCCAACAGATACGCAGTATTTT	CASSLPLPTDTQYF
TRBD1	TRBV15	TRBJ2-7	-	TGTGCCACCAGCAGAGGCCGGGACAGGGGGCACGGCGAGCAGTACTTC	CATSRGRDRGHGEQYF
-	TRBV5-4	TRBJ2-2	-	TGTGCCAGCAGCGTGGTCAGGGGCGAAAACACCGGGGAGCTGTTTTTT	CASSVVRGENTGELFF
TRBD1	TRBV9	TRBJ1-1	-	TGTGCCAGCACCGGACAGGGTGGGACTGAAGCTTTCTTT	CASTGQGGTEAFF
-	TRBV18	TRBJ1-5	-	TGTGCCAGCTCACCACGGGCAGGCCAGGGGCAGCCCCAGCATTTT	CASSPRAGQGQPQHF
-	TRBV2	TRBJ2-1	-	TGTGCCAGCAGTGAACAGGGACTGGGGAATGAGCAGTTCTTC	CASSEQGLGNEQFF
-	TRBV5-1	TRBJ1-1	-	TGCGCCAGCAGCCCAAAATTGAACACTGAAGCTTTCTTT	CASSPKLNTEAFF
TRBD2	TRBV10-2	TRBJ2-3	-	TGCGCCAGTCGGACTAGCGGGAGTATATCAGATACGCAGTATTTT	CASRTSGSISDTQYF
TRBD2	TRBV5-6	TRBJ2-3	-	TGTGCCAGCTGTAGAGGTTTTGGGACTAGCGGGGGGGCCGTTGATACGCAGTATTTT	CASCRGFGTSGGAVDTQYF
-	TRBV7-9	TRBJ1-3	-	TGTGCCAGCAGCTTCAGGGAGGGACACTCTGGAAACACCATATATTTT	CASSFREGHSGNTIYF
-	TRBV5-1	TRBJ2-7	-	TGCGCCAGCAGTCGGACGGGGGGACAATCCTACGAGCAGTACTTC	CASSRTGGQSYEQYF
-	TRBV9	TRBJ2-1	-	TGTGCCAGCAGCGCCCCGACAGGACTCAATGAGCAGTTCTTC	CASSAPTGLNEQFF
-	TRBV5-1	TRBJ1-1	once	TGCGCCAGCAGTCCCGGACCTAGCAACACTGAAGCTTTCTTT	CASSPGPSNTEAFF
TRBD1	TRBV28	TRBJ2-2	once	TGTGCCAGCAGTCCCCCGGGACAGGGGAGGAGAAGGGAGCTGTTTTTT	CASSPPGQGRRRELFF
-	TRBV19	TRBJ2-5	once	TGTGCCAGTAATCCCGGGACATTACAAGAGACCCAGTACTTC	CASNPGTLQETQYF
TRBD1	TRBV14	TRBJ1-1	-	TGTGCCAGCAGCCAAGTGGGACAGGGGAGCACTGAAGCTTTCTTT	CASSQVGQGSTEAFF
TRBD1	TRBV4-1	TRBJ1-2	-	TGCGCCAGCAGCCAAAGAGGGCAGGGGGTCGGTGGCTACACCTTC	CASSQRGQGVGGYTF
-	TRBV6-1	TRBJ2-7	few	TGTGCCAGCAGTGAACTTGCGTACGAGCAGTACTTC	CASSELAYEQYF
-	TRBV11-2	TRBJ2-2	-	TGTGCCAGCAGCTCAACAAGTTACACCGGGGAGCTGTTTTTT	CASSSTSYTGELFF
TRBD2	TRBV2	TRBJ2-7	-	TGTGCCAGCAGTGAAGGGGAACTAGCGGGACCCTACGAGCAGTACTTC	CASSEGELAGPYEQYF
-	TRBV7-6	TRBJ2-5	-	TGTGCCAGCAATCTAGGGGGGGTAGAGACCCAGTACTTC	CASNLGGVETQYF
-	TRBV18	TRBJ2-5	-	TGTGCCAGCTCACCATTTTCGCGCGGGGCGGACCTTTCGGAGACCCAGTACTTC	CASSPFSRGADLSETQYF
TRBD1	TRBV6-1	TRBJ2-7	-	TGTGCCAGCAGTGGGACAGGGTCCTCCGAGCAGTACTTC	CASSGTGSSEQYF
-	TRBV5-5	TRBJ2-7	-	TGTGCCAGCAGCTTGGGCGGAGTCTACGAGCAGTACTTC	CASSLGGVYEQYF
-	TRBV5-5	TRBJ2-1	-	TGTGCCAGCAGCTTAGGTTCGGGAAGACACAATGAGCAGTTCTTC	CASSLGSGRHNEQFF